This T cell receptor beta chain is from a study of blood T cell repertoires in COVID-19. Some clones are missing from TCRdb's copy, which holds only in-frame ones; the method was immunoSEQ multiplex PCR. The data show 100,000 to 150,000 clones, around nine tenths seen once. The germline gives CDR1 KGHDR, CDR2 SFDVKD. V lost 7 bases, J lost 13 bases, and 9 bases stayed unmatched. The CDR3 sequence is 12 residues long. Sequenced input: peripheral blood. The TCR originated in a man in his 60s with COVID-19, enrolled during active disease. The V call is TRBV24-1, the J call TRBJ2-1; 7 nucleotides match TRBD1. As DNA, the CDR3 is TGTGCCACCAGCCCAGACAGGGATCAACAGTTCTTC. Translated: CATSPDRDQQFF.